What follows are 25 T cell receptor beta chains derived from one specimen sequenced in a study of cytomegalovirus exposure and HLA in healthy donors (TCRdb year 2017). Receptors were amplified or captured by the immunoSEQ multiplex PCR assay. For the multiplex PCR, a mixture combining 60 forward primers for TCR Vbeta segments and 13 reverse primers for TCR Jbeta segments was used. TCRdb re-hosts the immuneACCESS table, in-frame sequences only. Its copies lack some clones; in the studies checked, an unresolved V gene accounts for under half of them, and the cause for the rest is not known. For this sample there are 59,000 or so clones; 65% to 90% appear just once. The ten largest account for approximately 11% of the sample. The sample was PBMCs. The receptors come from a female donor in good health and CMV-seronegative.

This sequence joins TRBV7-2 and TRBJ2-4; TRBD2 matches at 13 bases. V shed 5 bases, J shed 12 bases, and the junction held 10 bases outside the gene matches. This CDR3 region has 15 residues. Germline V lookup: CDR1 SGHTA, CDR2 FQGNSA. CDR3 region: CASSVTSGRGDSQYF. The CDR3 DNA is TGTGCCAGCAGCGTAACTAGCGGGAGGGGGGACAGTCAGTACTTC.

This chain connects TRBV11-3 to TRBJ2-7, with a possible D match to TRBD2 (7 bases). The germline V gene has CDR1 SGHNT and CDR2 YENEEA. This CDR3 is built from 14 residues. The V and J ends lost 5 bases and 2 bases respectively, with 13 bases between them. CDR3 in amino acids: CASSERDKAYEQYF. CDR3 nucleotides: TGTGCCAGCAGCGAGCGGGACAAAGCCTACGAGCAGTACTTC.

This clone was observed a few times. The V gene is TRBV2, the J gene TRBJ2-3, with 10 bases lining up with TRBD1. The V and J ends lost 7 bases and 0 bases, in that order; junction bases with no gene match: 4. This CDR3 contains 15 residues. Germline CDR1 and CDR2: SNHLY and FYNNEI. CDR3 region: CASNGDRGSTDTQYF. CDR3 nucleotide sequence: TGTGCCAGCAACGGGGACAGGGGAAGCACAGATACGCAGTATTTT.

Here the CDR3 reads CASSDRLHGNQPQHF. For the CDR3, the DNA is TGTGCCAGCAGTGACAGACTTCACGGGAATCAGCCCCAGCATTTT. The V gene is TRBV2, the J gene TRBJ1-5; D is unclear. CDR3 length: 15 amino acids. The germline gives CDR1 SNHLY, CDR2 FYNNEI. V dropped 3 bases and J dropped 4 bases, with 13 bases sitting between them.

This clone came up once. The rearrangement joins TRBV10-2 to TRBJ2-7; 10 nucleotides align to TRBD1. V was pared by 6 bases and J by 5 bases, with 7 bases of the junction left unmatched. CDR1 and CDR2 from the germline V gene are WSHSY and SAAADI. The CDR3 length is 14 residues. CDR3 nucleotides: TGCGCCAGCAGCCGATCGACAGGGGGCGACGAGCAGTACTTC. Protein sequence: CASSRSTGGDEQYF.

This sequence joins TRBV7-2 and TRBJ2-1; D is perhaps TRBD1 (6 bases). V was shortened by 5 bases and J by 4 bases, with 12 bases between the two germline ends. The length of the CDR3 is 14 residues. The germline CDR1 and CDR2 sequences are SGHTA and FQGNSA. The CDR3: CASSLTDSYNEQFF. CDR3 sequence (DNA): TGTGCCAGCAGCCTCACGGACAGTTACAATGAGCAGTTCTTC.

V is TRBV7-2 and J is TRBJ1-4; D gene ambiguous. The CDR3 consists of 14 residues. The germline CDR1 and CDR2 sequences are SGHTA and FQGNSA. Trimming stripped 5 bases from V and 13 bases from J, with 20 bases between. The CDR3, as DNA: TGTGCCAGCAGCCCCAACGGGAGCCTAAGCCCACTGTTTTTT. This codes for CASSPNGSLSPLFF.

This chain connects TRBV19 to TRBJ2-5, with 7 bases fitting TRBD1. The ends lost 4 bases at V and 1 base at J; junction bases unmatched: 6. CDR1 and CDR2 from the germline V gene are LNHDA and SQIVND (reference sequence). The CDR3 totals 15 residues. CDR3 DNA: TGTGCCAGTAGTACCCTCGACAGGGTCCAAGAGACCCAGTACTTC. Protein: CASSTLDRVQETQYF.

The CDR3 protein is CASSRAEKFNSPLHF. Here the CDR3 DNA reads TGTGCCAGTAGTCGCGCGGAGAAGTTTAATTCACCCCTCCACTTT. The chain has TRBV19 and TRBJ1-6; D remains unclear. V was clipped by 5 bases and J by 6 bases, with 14 bases between them. The germline V gene encodes CDR1 LNHDA and CDR2 SQIVND (reference sequence). The CDR3 consists of 15 residues. The entire variable domain, with the rest obtained from reference TRBV19 and TRBJ1-6, is as follows: DGGITQSPKYLFRKEGQNVTLSCEQNLNHDAMYWYRQDPGQGLRLIYYSQIVNDFQKGDIAEGYSVSREKKESFPLTVTSAQKNPTAFYLCASSRAEKFNSPLHFGNGTRLTVT.

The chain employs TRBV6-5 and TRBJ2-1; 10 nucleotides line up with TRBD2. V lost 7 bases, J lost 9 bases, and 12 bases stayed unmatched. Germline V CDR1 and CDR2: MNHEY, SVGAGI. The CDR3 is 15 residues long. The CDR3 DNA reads TGTGCCAGCACCGCTTTCGGGCTAGCGGGGGCTGAGCAGTTCTTC. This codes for CASTAFGLAGAEQFF.

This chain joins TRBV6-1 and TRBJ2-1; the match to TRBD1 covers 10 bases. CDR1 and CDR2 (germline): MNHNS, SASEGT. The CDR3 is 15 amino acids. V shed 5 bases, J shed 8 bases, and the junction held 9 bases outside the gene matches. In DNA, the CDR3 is TGTGCCAGCAGTATTCCGGGACAGGGGAGTGATGAGCAGTTCTTC. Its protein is CASSIPGQGSDEQFF.

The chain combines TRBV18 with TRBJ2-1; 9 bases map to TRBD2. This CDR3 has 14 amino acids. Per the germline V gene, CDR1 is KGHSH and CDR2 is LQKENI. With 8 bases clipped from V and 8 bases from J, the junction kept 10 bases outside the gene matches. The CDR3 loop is CASPLSRTSDEQFF. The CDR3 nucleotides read TGTGCCAGCCCCCTTTCAAGGACTAGCGATGAGCAGTTCTTC.

The DNA of the CDR3 is TGTGCCAGTAGTATAGGAGGGGGGGCTAGCGGGAACTACGAGCAGTACTTC. This sequence encodes CASSIGGGASGNYEQYF. V is TRBV19 and J is TRBJ2-7, with 9 bases identical to TRBD2. The junction had 10 bases not matched to a gene; V was cut back by 1 base and J by 3 bases. Germline V gene lookup returns CDR1 LNHDA and CDR2 SQIVND (reference sequence). The CDR3 sequence is 17 residues long.

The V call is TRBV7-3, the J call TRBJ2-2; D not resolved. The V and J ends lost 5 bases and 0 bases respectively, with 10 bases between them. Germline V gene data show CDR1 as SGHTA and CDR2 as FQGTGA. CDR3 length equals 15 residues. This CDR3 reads CASSPSLANTGELFF. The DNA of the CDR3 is TGTGCCAGCAGCCCGAGTTTGGCGAACACCGGGGAGCTGTTTTTT.

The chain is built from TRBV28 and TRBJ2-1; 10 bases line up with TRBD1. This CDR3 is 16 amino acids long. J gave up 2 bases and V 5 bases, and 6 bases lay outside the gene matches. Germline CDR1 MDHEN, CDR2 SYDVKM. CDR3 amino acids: CASSPTGTGAYNEQFF. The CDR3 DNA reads TGTGCCAGCAGTCCGACCGGGACAGGGGCCTACAATGAGCAGTTCTTC. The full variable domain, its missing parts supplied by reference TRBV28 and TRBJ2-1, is DVKVTQSSRYLVKRTGEKVFLECVQDMDHENMFWYRQDPGLGLRLIYFSYDVKMKEKGDIPEGYSVSREKKERFSLILESASTNQTSMYLCASSPTGTGAYNEQFFGPGTRLTVL.

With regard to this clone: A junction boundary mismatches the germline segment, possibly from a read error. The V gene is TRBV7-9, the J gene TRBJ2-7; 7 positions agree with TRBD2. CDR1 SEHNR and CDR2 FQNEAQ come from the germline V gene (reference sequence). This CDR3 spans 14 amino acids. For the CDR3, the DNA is TGTTCCAGCAGCCCTAGCGGTTACTCCTACGAGCAGTACTTC. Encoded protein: CSSSPSGYSYEQYF.

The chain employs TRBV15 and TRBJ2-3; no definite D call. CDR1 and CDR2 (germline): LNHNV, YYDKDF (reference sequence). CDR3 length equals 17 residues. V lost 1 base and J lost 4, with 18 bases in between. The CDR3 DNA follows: TGTGCCACCAGCAGAGGCCTAGACCCCCAGCTGGCAGATACGCAGTATTTT. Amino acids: CATSRGLDPQLADTQYF.

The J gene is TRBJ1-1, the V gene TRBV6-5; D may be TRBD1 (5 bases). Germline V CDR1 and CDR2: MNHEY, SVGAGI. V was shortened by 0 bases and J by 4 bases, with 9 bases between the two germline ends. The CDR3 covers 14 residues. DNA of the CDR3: TGTGCCAGCAGTTACTCGGGGGGTCCCACTGAAGCTTTCTTT. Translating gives CASSYSGGPTEAFF.

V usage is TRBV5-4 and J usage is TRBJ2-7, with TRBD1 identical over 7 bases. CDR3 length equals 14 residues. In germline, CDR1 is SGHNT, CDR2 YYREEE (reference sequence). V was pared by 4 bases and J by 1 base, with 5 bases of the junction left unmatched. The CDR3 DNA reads TGTGCCAGCAGCGACCGGGACAGTTCCTACGAGCAGTACTTC. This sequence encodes CASSDRDSSYEQYF.

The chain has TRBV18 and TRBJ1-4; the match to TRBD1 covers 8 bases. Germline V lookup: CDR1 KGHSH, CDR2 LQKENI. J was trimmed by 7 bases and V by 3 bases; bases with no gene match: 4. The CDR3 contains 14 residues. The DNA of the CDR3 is TGTGCCAGCTCACCCGACAGGGGTGGTGAAAAACTGTTTTTT. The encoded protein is CASSPDRGGEKLFF.

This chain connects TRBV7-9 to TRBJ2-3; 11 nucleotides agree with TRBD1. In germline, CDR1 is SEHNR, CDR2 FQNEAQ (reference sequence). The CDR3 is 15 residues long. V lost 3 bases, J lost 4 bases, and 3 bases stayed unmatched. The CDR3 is CASSFGQGASDTQYF. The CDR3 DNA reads TGTGCCAGCAGCTTCGGACAGGGGGCATCAGATACGCAGTATTTT. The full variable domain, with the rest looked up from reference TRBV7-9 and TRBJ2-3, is DTGVSQNPRHKITKRGQNVTFRCDPISEHNRLYWYRQTLGQGPEFLTYFQNEAQLEKSRLLSDRFSAERPKGSFSTLEIQRTEQGDSAMYLCASSFGQGASDTQYFGPGTRLTVL.

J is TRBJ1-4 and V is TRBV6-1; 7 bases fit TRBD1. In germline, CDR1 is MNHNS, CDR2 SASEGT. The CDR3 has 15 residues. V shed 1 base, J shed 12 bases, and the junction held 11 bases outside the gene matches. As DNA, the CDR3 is TGTGCCAGCAGTGAAGTTGGCAGGGGGGCGGCTGAACTGTTTTTT. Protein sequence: CASSEVGRGAAELFF.

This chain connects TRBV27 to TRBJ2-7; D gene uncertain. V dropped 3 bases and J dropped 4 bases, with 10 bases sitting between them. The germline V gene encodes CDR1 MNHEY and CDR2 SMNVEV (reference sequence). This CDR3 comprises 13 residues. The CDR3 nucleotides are TGTGCCAGCAGTTTGGGCTACCCATACGAGCAGTACTTC. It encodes CASSLGYPYEQYF.

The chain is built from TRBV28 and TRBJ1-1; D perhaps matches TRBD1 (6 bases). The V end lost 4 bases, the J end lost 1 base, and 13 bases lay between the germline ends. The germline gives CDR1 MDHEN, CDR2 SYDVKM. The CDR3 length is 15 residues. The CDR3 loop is CASSYGRGGNTEAFF. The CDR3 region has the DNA TGTGCCAGCAGTTACGGAAGAGGGGGGAACACTGAAGCTTTCTTT.

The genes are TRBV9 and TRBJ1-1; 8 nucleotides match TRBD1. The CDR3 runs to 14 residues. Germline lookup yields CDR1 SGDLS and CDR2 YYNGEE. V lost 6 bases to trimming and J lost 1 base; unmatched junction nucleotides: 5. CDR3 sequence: CASTLGQGNTEAFF. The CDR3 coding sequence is TGTGCCAGCACCCTCGGACAGGGGAACACTGAAGCTTTCTTT.